This T cell receptor (beta chain) was retrieved from a study of T cells in Graves' hyperthyroidism and ophthalmopathy. This clonotype turned up a few times. J gave up 5 bases and V 4 bases, and 12 bases lay outside the gene matches. CDR1 is SGHRS, CDR2 YFSETQ, per germline. CDR3 length: 16 residues. TCR beta CDR3 regions were amplified from RNA. Initially, a first-round RT-PCR of the TCR CDR3 employed the HTBI primer set. MiXCR, run by TCRdb on the multiplex PCR reads, gives a single entry per CDR3 protein. The sample includes 550,000 to 800,000 distinct CDR3 sequences, around 15% of them seen just once.

The receptor was isolated from a man aged 50-60 years with Graves' hyperthyroidism. Sequenced sample: blood. This chain uses TRBV5-1 with TRBJ2-1, with 7 bases identical to TRBD1. CDR3 nucleotides: TGCGCCAGCAGCCCTCTGGACAGGAGCTTTAACAATGAGCAGTTCTTC. Translated: CASSPLDRSFNNEQFF.